A selection of T cell receptor beta chains follows, all from one sample in a study of OX40 agonist ivuxolimab in advanced cancers. The data were produced by immunoSEQ multiplex PCR, yet TCRdb's version contains in-frame clones alone and is incomplete. This sample has around 62,000 clones, with 84% found just once. The sample here was CD4+ or CD8+ T cells sorted from blood, taken in a trial of the OX40 agonist ivuxolimab. The origin of the receptors is an adult with an advanced solid tumor such as melanoma, head and neck, liver or kidney cancer. Each CDR3 is given with its conserved first and last residue. Fields, in order: clone size, J gene, CDR3 length, V gene, CDR3 protein. Rows may omit the clone size; those that give it use once, few, many or a size class.

>-|TRBJ1-5|13|TRBV19
CASSMPPAKPQHF
>-|TRBJ2-1|12|TRBV6-5
CASSYSKNEQFF
>-|TRBJ2-1|15|TRBV7-2
CASGLAGRSYNEQFF
>few|TRBJ1-5|13|TRBV30
CAWSVRGNQPQHF
>-|TRBJ1-5|14|TRBV9
CASSLGTVREPQHF
>-|TRBJ1-5|18|TRBV19
CASRVYLDRDNSNQPQHF
>-|TRBJ2-3|11|TRBV30
CAWSGKDTQYF
>once|TRBJ2-7|14|TRBV5-1
CASFEANAGDEQYF
>-|TRBJ2-1|15|TRBV5-8
CASSLRLAGVNEQFF
>few|TRBJ2-5|15|TRBV6-1
CASTRTGEGQETQYF
>once|TRBJ2-3|15|TRBV6-6
CASSYYRGLTDTQYF
>-|TRBJ1-1|14|TRBV7-6
CASGRDAGDTEAFF
>-|TRBJ2-1|11|TRBV6-1
CASRRGLVAFF
>-|TRBJ2-7|20|TRBV14
CASSRLTGTGASERSDEQYF
>-|TRBJ2-7|15|TRBV5-1
CASSWINSIEYEQYF
>once|TRBJ2-1|13|TRBV19
CASSIDWGDEQFF
>-|TRBJ2-3|14|TRBV10-2
CASLPLSSTDTQYF
>few|TRBJ2-3|11|TRBV5-4
CASSSEDTQYF
>few|TRBJ2-3|17|TRBV4-1
CASSRWAGSRGPDTQYF
>-|TRBJ2-1|16|TRBV19
CATRAGDNTGYNEQFF
>-|TRBJ2-2|13|TRBV10-2
CASSPQVPGELFF
>-|TRBJ1-2|15|TRBV9
CASSVGPGRSYGYTF
>-|TRBJ1-5|15|TRBV6-5
CASSYGPGGSQPQHF
>-|TRBJ2-3|14|TRBV11-3
CASSLGSGTDTQYF
>-|TRBJ2-1|12|TRBV30
CAWSTSGSFQFF
>-|TRBJ2-1|13|TRBV21-1
CASSTVLGCEQFF
>-|TRBJ1-2|12|TRBV25-1
CASRDVFYGYTF
>few|TRBJ2-7|15|TRBV19
CASSNGNAGTYEQYF
>-|TRBJ2-1|19|TRBV18
CASSPPVTRVGASYNEQFF
>few|TRBJ2-5|14|TRBV7-9
CASSRYRGGQTQYF
>-|TRBJ2-5|15|TRBV7-2
CASSAQQGARETQYF
>-|TRBJ2-7|14|TRBV6-5
CASSSGQGPYEQYF
>-|TRBJ2-1|16|TRBV4-3
CASSQGQEVVYNEQFF
>-|TRBJ2-2|16|TRBV2
CASTPGLAESTGELFF
>once|TRBJ1-4|13|TRBV30
CAWRGDGNEKLFF
>-|TRBJ1-4|14|TRBV27
CASRTDRGLGKLFF
>-|TRBJ2-1|14|TRBV5-4
CASSPRDRDPKQFF
>-|TRBJ1-1|14|TRBV6-6
CASLRGVENTEAFF
>-|TRBJ1-1|15|TRBV6-6
CASSYSGLMNTEAFF
>-|TRBJ1-3|15|TRBV12-5
CASGPLRGSGNTIYF
>-|TRBJ2-5|16|TRBV7-7
CASSSLESTGKETQYF
>-|TRBJ2-5|14|TRBV7-2
CASRPGGGQETQYF
>-|TRBJ1-1|11|TRBV9
CASSFGTAFFF
>once|TRBJ1-2|11|TRBV28
CASSFRSGYTF
>-|TRBJ2-7|12|TRBV29-1
CSVEDGGDEQYF
>-|TRBJ2-7|14|TRBV7-2
CASTAQGAGWVQYF
>-|TRBJ2-2|16|TRBV18
CASSLPDRGFTGELFF
>-|TRBJ2-7|15|TRBV18
CASSPGGITSYEQYF
>-|TRBJ2-7|11|TRBV6-1
CASSVSYEQYF
>-|TRBJ2-3|14|TRBV11-2
CASSLTTITDTQYF
>-|TRBJ2-4|13|TRBV28
CASSSVRGGIQYF